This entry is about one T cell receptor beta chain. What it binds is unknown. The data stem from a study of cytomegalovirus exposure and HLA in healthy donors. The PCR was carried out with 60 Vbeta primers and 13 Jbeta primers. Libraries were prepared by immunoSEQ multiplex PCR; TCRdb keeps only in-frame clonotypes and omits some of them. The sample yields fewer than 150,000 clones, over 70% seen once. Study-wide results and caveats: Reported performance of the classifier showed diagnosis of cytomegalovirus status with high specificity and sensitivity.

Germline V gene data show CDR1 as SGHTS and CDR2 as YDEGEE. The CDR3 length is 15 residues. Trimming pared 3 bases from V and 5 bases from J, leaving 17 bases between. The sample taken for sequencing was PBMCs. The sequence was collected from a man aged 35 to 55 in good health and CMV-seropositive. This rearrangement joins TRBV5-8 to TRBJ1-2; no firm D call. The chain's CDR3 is CASSYKQLLAYGYTF. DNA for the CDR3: TGTGCCAGCAGCTACAAACAGCTTCTTGCTTATGGCTACACCTTC.